This record concerns one TCR beta chain sequence. This receptor's antigen is unknown. Base qualities are not at hand, and no much larger clone is one base apart. The method behind the library was the immunoSEQ multiplex PCR assay. For the multiplex PCR, a mixture combining 60 forward primers for TCR Vbeta segments and 13 reverse primers for TCR Jbeta segments was used. The CDR3 region of rearranged TCR beta genes was amplified from genomic DNA by a multiplex PCR assay. The Illumina HiSeq System was used to sequence the amplified TCR beta libraries as 87-base-pair reads. Concerning the study's data processing: A later analysis counted some 80 million unique TCR beta chains across the 600 to 850 repertoires, and around 9.9 million of these chains were shared by at least two donors. Raw reads were error-corrected and collapsed into unique sequences by a nearest-neighbor algorithm in which closely related sequences were merged to remove PCR and sequencing errors. CDR3 sequences were aligned to IMGT reference sequences to assign V, D and J gene segments. Each retained sequence needed at least a six-nucleotide match to both a V gene segment and a J gene segment. A rearrangement was called productive if the CDR3 had no stop codons and remained in frame with V and J, and every other rearrangement was called non-productive. Following IMGT convention, CDR3 was defined as the stretch from the second conserved V-encoded cysteine to the conserved J-encoded phenylalanine. The earlier analysis of approximately 500 of the donors excluded sequences that lacked an unambiguous match to a single V gene segment. An earlier analysis of fewer than 750 of the donors classified V segments as functional when productive rearrangements were above 56.7% and as segregating when the standard deviation between donors was above 5%. A statistical classification framework was developed to diagnose cytomegalovirus status using the catalog of TCR beta chain sequences. In a later analysis, V and J genes were assigned by comparing TCR nucleotide sequences against IMGT/GENE-DB human TR gene sequences. A later analysis assigned CDR3 sequences and most-parsimonious VDJ recombination scenarios with the TCRdist pipeline. In a later analysis, each TCR beta chain was defined by its CDR3 amino acid sequence together with its V-gene family, and reads lacking a unique V-gene family were excluded. In a later analysis, around 600 highly shared, low-generation-probability nucleotide sequences were removed to address suspected cross-contamination and a sequencing artifact. In a later analysis, a clonal expansion index for each public chain was calculated from normalized within-repertoire ranks of inferred template counts. Generation probabilities in a later analysis came from a VDJ recombination model fitted to out-of-frame rearrangements, and those results were checked against IGoR. In a later analysis, hypergeometric tests were used to score TCR-TCR, TCR-HLA and TCR-CMV co-occurrence, with a repertoire-size bias correction applied to TCR pairs. To estimate false discovery rates, a later analysis permuted the HLA or CMV assignments 20 times. In a later analysis, co-occurring TCRs were grouped using DBSCAN, and TCRdist sequence similarity was added for clustering within HLA-allele-positive subsets. For co-occurrence clustering, repertoires with fewer than 30,000 or more than 120,000 public chains were excluded, along with about five repertoires with anomalous nucleotide sharing. What TCRdb holds here is the immuneACCESS table cut down to in-frame rearrangements. Part of the clones is not present; checked against another copy, under half of the missing clones reflect an unresolved V gene, and the others are unexplained. The D gene and trimming were derived from the DNA, and the V and J assignments and clone size from that table. The sample table contains about 72,000 clones; only one count was recorded for 50% to 80% of them. About 20% of the sample comes from the top ten.

The data derive from a study of cytomegalovirus exposure and HLA in healthy donors (TCRdb year 2017). Looking at the study overall: An earlier analysis of 587 of the donors reported roughly 300 Gb of sequence data and some 120 million unique TCR beta sequences from 150 million to 200 million T cells. About 320 gigabases of sequencing data and tens of millions of unique TCR sequences were included in an early release covering several hundred HLA-typed donors. Of the 350 to 400 genotyped donors, approximately 83% fell in the genetic ancestry cluster associated with self-reported Caucasian donors. The aim of the study was to test whether cataloging public T cell receptors could identify signatures of past pathogen exposure. The study used immunosequencing to profile the T cell repertoires of approximately 650 subjects and linked those repertoires to cytomegalovirus serostatus. Along with the approximately 700-subject first cohort, a separate validation cohort of over 90 different subjects was used. High-throughput TCR immunosequencing, statistical association of individual TCRs with disease status, and machine learning were combined to predict cytomegalovirus infection status. A later analysis re-examined previously published TCR beta repertoires from over 500 donors and added high-resolution HLA genotyping to investigate patterns of TCR occurrence. Rather than using new phenotypic data, the later analysis identified candidate immune exposures from TCR beta sequences and from how often those sequences occurred across donors. An earlier analysis of around 580 of the donors used high-throughput TCR beta sequencing to judge whether each TCR beta V gene segment behaved as functional or pseudogenic. Donor age, sex, ethnicity and CMV serostatus were compiled together with the repertoire data. In a later genetic analysis, genome-wide SNP genotypes for about 65% of the 666 donors were used, and that subset was treated as a discovery cohort. All discovery cohort repertoires had been generated using a single sequencing platform. Both class I and class II loci were covered by HLA typing, at four-digit resolution. The number of donors typed differed by locus, with roughly 620-640 for A, B, C, DRB1 and DQB1, over 500 for DQA1, 600 to 610 for DPA1, and 450 to 480 for DPB1. Because of strong linkage in the cohort, roughly five DR-DQ haplotypes were treated as single units for association and clustering. Among about 370 genotyped donors of the cohort, an average of roughly 230,000 unique TCR beta nucleotide sequences was sequenced per donor, of which roughly 18% were non-productive.

The full study reports these points: In a later analysis, several top co-occurrence clusters were reported to appear linked to parvovirus B19, influenza, CMV and Epstein-Barr virus. A later analysis found that TCR association rates varied across HLA loci, with DRB1 alleles showing the most associated TCRs and HLA-C alleles the fewest. Presence/absence analyses assumed roughly uniform sequencing depth across donors, an assumption that may not hold. The earlier analysis of 587 of the donors excluded over 15 rarely observed V segments, including chromosome 9 orphons, because counts were too low. In vitro tests confirmed that a few of the cytomegalovirus-associated TCR beta chains recognize cytomegalovirus antigens. A further reported finding was that TCR beta sequences accurately predicted the HLA-A and HLA-B alleles for most subjects in the first cohort. A group of highly shared sequence variants was considered likely to be a technical artifact of the sequencing pipeline. When HLA alleles, especially DR and DQ, strongly co-occurred, TCR associations were difficult to assign to individual alleles. Specific HLA alleles were associated with 15,000 to 20,000 TCR beta sequences at a false discovery rate of 0.05 in a later analysis. In an earlier analysis of some 540 of the donors, most TCR beta V segments appeared in productive rearrangements about 90% or about 30% of the time, broadly matching IMGT annotations. This cohort had only TCR beta chains sequenced, and the lack of alpha or paired-chain data limited which features could be detected. Because some donors lacked HLA typing at each locus, the association tests relied only on the typed subset. According to a later genetic analysis, donors in an Asian-associated ancestry cluster had fewer N-insertions in productive TCRs than the approximately 650-donor mean. In a later analysis, most CMV-associated TCR beta chains were found to appear HLA-restricted, with HLA associations seemingly driven largely by CMV exposure. A later genetic analysis associated a missense DCLRE1C variant with V-gene and J-gene trimming of TCR beta chains, and an independent cohort replicated the association. Linkage disequilibrium might explain the correlated functional status among segregating V segments, but an unknown experimental factor could not be ruled out. Most TCR sequences were observed very rarely across donors, whereas some public TCRs were present in many individuals. The only immune exposure information available for the cohort was CMV serostatus. The classifier was reported to diagnose cytomegalovirus status with high specificity and sensitivity in both the original and validation cohorts. A later analysis found that HLA-associated TCR beta chains were more clonally expanded and had lower generation probabilities than equally common non-associated chains. The study gave a list of around 170 TCR beta chains associated with cytomegalovirus. It was suggested by the authors that the approach could potentially be generalized to other disease states and immunological phenotypes.

The cohort comprised around 700 healthy bone marrow donors. At the time of sampling, all cohort members were nominally healthy, though unrecorded immune exposures were likely present. The donor was CMV seropositive and was included in the group of approximately 310 seropositive cohort members. A peripheral blood sample was collected from each donor, and TCR beta sequencing was performed on peripheral blood mononuclear cells. The Qiagen DNeasy Blood Extraction Kit was used to extract genomic DNA from the blood cell samples. The sequence derives from a man in his forties or fifties in good health and CMV-seropositive. Sequencing was performed on PBMCs.

The DNA sequence follows: TGTGCCAGCAGCACACAGGGGGCGAACACTGAAGCTTTCTTT. Its protein is CASSTQGANTEAFF. This receptor chain uses TRBV5-4 and TRBJ1-1; 9 of the junction bases match TRBD1. The germline V end is reduced by 4 bases and the J end by 1 base; junction bases left unmatched: 2. From cysteine to phenylalanine, the CDR3 is 14 amino acids long. Only CDR3 DNA remains: 42 bases, in frame from the first base. Via the germline V gene (reference sequence), CDR1 is SGHNT and CDR2 YYREEE. Supplemented by the reference TRBV5-4 and TRBJ1-1 proteins around the CDR3, the complete variable domain is ETGVTQSPTHLIKTRGQQVTLRCSSQSGHNTVSWYQQALGQGPQFIFQYYREEENGRGNFPPRFSGLQFPNYSSELNVNALELDDSALYLCASSTQGANTEAFFGQGTRLTVV.